This T cell receptor beta chain came from a study of blood T cell repertoires in COVID-19. Here immunoSEQ multiplex PCR was the method, and the copy in TCRdb shows in-frame clones only, minus some. The profile covers 200,000 to 300,000 clones, with 80% to 90% appearing a single time and about 3.6% taken by the ten largest. Cohort allocation depended upon clinical history that participants reported. Shortly before study entry, within 2 weeks, exposed participants had met a COVID-19 case. With 4 bases clipped from V and 4 bases from J, the junction kept 10 bases outside the gene matches. The length of the CDR3 is 15 residues. Per the germline V gene, CDR1 is SGDLS and CDR2 is YYNGEE.

Sequencing was carried out using PBMCs or T cells enriched from blood (not recorded which). This chain links TRBV9 with TRBJ2-7; 8 bases are a match to TRBD1. This sequence originates from a woman aged 40 to 55 who had been exposed to COVID-19. The CDR3 DNA follows: TGTGCCAGCAGCCCATACGGACAGGGCGGATACGAGCAGTACTTC. It codes for CASSPYGQGGYEQYF.